A single sample gave rise to the 8 T cell receptor beta chains below, sequenced in a study of cytomegalovirus exposure and HLA in healthy donors. PCR amplification relied on 60 Vbeta primers (plus 13 Jbeta primers). The method was immunoSEQ multiplex PCR; TCRdb's version includes in-frame clones alone and lacks a portion of them. The sample lists 230,000 or so clones; about 93% were seen once. The sample was PBMCs. These receptor sequences come from a girl aged 2-9 years in good health and CMV-seronegative.

The sample holds one count of this clone. This rearrangement joins TRBV6-1 to TRBJ1-2; D gene ambiguous. The V end was cut by 6 bases, the J end by 4 bases, with 15 bases between. Germline V gene sequence: CDR1 MNHNS, CDR2 SASEGT. CDR3 length equals 14 residues. The CDR3 sequence is CASSPEAVGYGYTF. CDR3 nucleotide sequence: TGTGCCAGCAGCCCCGAAGCGGTTGGCTATGGCTACACCTTC.

This chain connects TRBV28 to TRBJ1-5, with TRBD1 matching 8 bases. V dropped 7 bases and J dropped 0; count of bases not matched to a gene: 8. The germline gives CDR1 MDHEN, CDR2 SYDVKM. The CDR3 is made up of 16 amino acids. DNA of the CDR3: TGTGCCAGCACCCGACAGGGGACTTCTAGCAATCAGCCCCAGCATTTT. It codes for CASTRQGTSSNQPQHF. The full variable domain, completed using reference TRBV28 and TRBJ1-5, is DVKVTQSSRYLVKRTGEKVFLECVQDMDHENMFWYRQDPGLGLRLIYFSYDVKMKEKGDIPEGYSVSREKKERFSLILESASTNQTSMYLCASTRQGTSSNQPQHFGDGTRLSIL.

The CDR3: CASSTRDTVYF. DNA of the CDR3: TGTGCCAGTAGTACCCGGGACACTGTGTACTTC. The V and J genes are TRBV19 and TRBJ2-5; D might be TRBD1 (6 bases). Trimming took off 4 bases at V and 13 bases at J, with 13 bases between the two ends. Germline V gene sequence: CDR1 LNHDA, CDR2 SQIVND (reference sequence). This CDR3 contains 11 residues. Together with reference TRBV19 and TRBJ2-5, the CDR3 gives the full variable domain: DGGITQSPKYLFRKEGQNVTLSCEQNLNHDAMYWYRQDPGQGLRLIYYSQIVNDFQKGDIAEGYSVSREKKESFPLTVTSAQKNPTAFYLCASSTRDTVYFGPGTRLLVL.

The rearrangement joins TRBV11-3 to TRBJ2-2, with D maybe TRBD2 (7 bases). The germline V gene encodes CDR1 SGHNT and CDR2 YENEEA. V was clipped by 5 bases and J by 12 bases, with 16 bases between them. The CDR3 contains 13 residues. CDR3 sequence (DNA): TGTGCCAGCAGCGTCCACAGGGAGGGCAAGCTGTTTTTT. Amino acid sequence: CASSVHREGKLFF.

On this clone itself: The junction does not match germline at one end; this may be a read error. The chain recombines TRBV18 with TRBJ2-7; 9 positions agree with TRBD2. CDR3 length equals 15 residues. Germline CDR1 is KGHSH and CDR2 is LQKENI. CDR3 DNA sequence: TGTGCCAGCTCCCCACTGACTAGCGGTACCTACGAGCAGTACTTC. This translates into CASSPLTSGTYEQYF.

This rearrangement joins TRBV13 to TRBJ2-1; 8 bases fit TRBD2. The germline V gene has CDR1 PRHDT and CDR2 FYEKMQ (reference sequence). The CDR3 runs 15 residues. V was pared by 4 bases and J by 11 bases, with 13 bases of the junction left unmatched. In DNA form, the CDR3 reads TGTGCCAGCAGCTCCCTAACTGGACTAGCACTCAAGCAGTTCTTC. Its translation is CASSSLTGLALKQFF.

The V call is TRBV9, the J call TRBJ2-3, with 8 nucleotides matching TRBD2. The CDR3 contains 15 residues. Losses at the gene ends were 3 bases for V and 5 bases for J; bases not matched to a gene: 8. Germline lookup yields CDR1 SGDLS and CDR2 YYNGEE. CDR3 region: CASSAAGGGVDTQYF. The CDR3 DNA sequence: TGTGCCAGCAGCGCCGCCGGGGGGGGCGTAGATACGCAGTATTTT. Together with reference TRBV9 and TRBJ2-3, the CDR3 gives the full variable domain: DSGVTQTPKHLITATGQRVTLRCSPRSGDLSVYWYQQSLDQGLQFLIQYYNGEERAKGNILERFSAQQFPDLHSELNLSSLELGDSALYFCASSAAGGGVDTQYFGPGTRLTVL.

This chain links TRBV15 with TRBJ1-5, with D hard to call. The CDR3 covers 15 residues. Trimming left V 0 bases short and J 3 bases short, with 9 bases between. Germline V gene data show CDR1 as LNHNV and CDR2 as YYDKDF (reference sequence). Here the CDR3 DNA reads TGTGCCACCAGCAGAGATAGAGGGATCAATCAGCCCCAGCATTTT. Its translation: CATSRDRGINQPQHF.